The 22 T cell receptor beta chains listed next were all sequenced from one sample in a study of radiotherapy plus CTLA-4 blockade in lung cancer. Assay used: immunoSEQ multiplex PCR; TCRdb lists only in-frame clones, some missing. The sample carries 65,000 to 85,000 clones, roughly 74% recorded once. Here the sequenced sample was peripheral blood, taken from a patient treated with radiotherapy plus ipilimumab. The receptors come from a human donor with non-small cell lung cancer whose response to radiotherapy plus ipilimumab could not be evaluated.

Turning to this clone: A junction boundary mismatches the germline segment, possibly from a read error. The identical CDR3 is also encoded by other nucleotide sequences in the sample. Written as DNA, the CDR3 is TGTGCCAGTAGCTTGCGGGGGAGCACAGATACGCAGTATTTT. It yields the protein CASSLRGSTDTQYF. The gene calls are TRBV5-4 and TRBJ2-3, with 7 bases that match TRBD2. The CDR3 covers 14 residues. Germline lookup yields CDR1 SGHNT and CDR2 YYREEE (reference sequence).

V is TRBV30 and J is TRBJ2-1; the match to TRBD1 covers 7 bases. The CDR3 totals 13 residues. V lost 3 bases to trimming and J lost 5 bases; unmatched junction nucleotides: 4. The germline CDR1 and CDR2 sequences are GTSNPN and SVGIG (reference sequence). The CDR3 sequence: CAWRKGAHNEQFF. DNA of the CDR3: TGTGCCTGGAGAAAGGGGGCCCACAATGAGCAGTTCTTC.

The chain uses TRBV10-2 and TRBJ2-7; D is undetermined. This CDR3 spans 13 amino acids. The V gene's germline CDR1 is WSHSY and CDR2 SAAADI. V gave up 3 bases and J gave up 4 bases, with 10 bases separating them. The CDR3: CASSEGGPYEQYF. CDR3 nucleotide sequence: TGCGCCAGCAGTGAAGGCGGCCCTTACGAGCAGTACTTC.

The chain couples TRBV20-1 to TRBJ2-5; D unresolved. This CDR3 region has 11 residues. Germline V gene data show CDR1 as DFQATT and CDR2 as SNEGSKA (reference sequence). V lost 1 base and J lost 5, with 5 bases in between. This CDR3 reads CSARGLETQYF. The CDR3, as DNA: TGCAGTGCTAGAGGGCTGGAGACCCAGTACTTC.

The chain recombines TRBV28 with TRBJ1-4; a weak D match, TRBD1 (5 bases). CDR3 length equals 14 residues. The V and J ends lost 10 bases and 4 bases respectively, with 16 bases between them. Per germline, CDR1 MDHEN and CDR2 SYDVKM. CDR3 DNA sequence: TGTGCCAATCAAAGGGCAGGGCTTAATGAAAAACTGTTTTTT. It is translated as CANQRAGLNEKLFF.

The V and J genes are TRBV9 and TRBJ1-1, with TRBD1 identical over 7 bases. J lost 1 base, V lost 3 bases, and 3 bases had no gene match. Germline CDR1 is SGDLS and CDR2 is YYNGEE. The CDR3 is 14 residues long. The CDR3 loop reads CASSATGENTEAFF. The CDR3 DNA is TGTGCCAGCAGCGCCACAGGGGAGAACACTGAAGCTTTCTTT.

The chain uses TRBV27 and TRBJ1-5, with D possibly matching TRBD1 (6 bases). Trimming stripped 5 bases from V and 2 bases from J, with 16 bases between. From germline, CDR1 is MNHEY and CDR2 SMNVEV (reference sequence). CDR3 size: 16 residues. CDR3 residues: CASSPKQGMGNQPQHF. DNA for the CDR3: TGTGCCAGCAGTCCCAAACAGGGAATGGGCAATCAGCCCCAGCATTTT.

This clone is a singleton in its sample. V usage is TRBV4-1 and J usage is TRBJ1-1; D is uncertain. The V end was cut by 2 bases, the J end by 2 bases, with 12 bases between. CDR3 length: 15 amino acids. The germline gives CDR1 MGHRA, CDR2 YSYEKL. The CDR3 region is CASSQPKAANTEAFF. CDR3 DNA sequence: TGCGCCAGCAGCCAACCCAAGGCGGCCAACACTGAAGCTTTCTTT.

This chain connects TRBV18 to TRBJ2-3; the match to TRBD2 covers 11 bases. Germline V gives CDR1 KGHSH, CDR2 LQKENI. The CDR3 totals 17 residues. Trimming at V came to 2 bases and at J to 3 bases, leaving 7 bases not matched to a gene. CDR3 in DNA: TGTGCCAGCTCACCAAGTACTAGCGGGAGAGGTACAGATACGCAGTATTTT. Amino acids: CASSPSTSGRGTDTQYF.

The rearrangement links TRBV5-8 to TRBJ1-5; D may be TRBD1 (5 bases). Per germline, CDR1 SGHTS and CDR2 YDEGEE. V lost 1 base, J lost 3 bases, and 8 bases lay in between. This CDR3 has 14 residues. CDR3 in amino acids: CASSLTGDNQPQHF. DNA of the CDR3: TGTGCCAGCAGCTTGACAGGAGACAATCAGCCCCAGCATTTT.

This clone has only a few counts. The chain joins TRBV11-2 to TRBJ1-4, with TRBD1 identical over 8 bases. CDR1 and CDR2 from the germline V gene are SGHAT and FQNNGV. The ends lost 1 base at V and 4 bases at J; junction bases unmatched: 11. The CDR3 runs to 18 residues. CDR3 nucleotide sequence: TGTGCCAGCAGCTTAGTAAGGTCGGGAGGACAGGGTAATGAAAAACTGTTTTTT. Amino acid sequence: CASSLVRSGGQGNEKLFF.

The J gene is TRBJ2-2, the V gene TRBV9, with D perhaps TRBD1 (8 bases). The V gene lost 3 bases and the J gene lost 7 bases, with 13 bases spanning the gap. CDR1 is SGDLS and CDR2 is YYNGEE in the germline V gene. CDR3 length: 14 amino acids. For the CDR3, the DNA is TGTGCCAGCAGCGGGACAGGGAGGGTCGGGGAGCTGTTTTTT. It yields the protein CASSGTGRVGELFF.

The chain joins TRBV11-2 to TRBJ2-1; D is perhaps TRBD2 (6 bases). The CDR3 extends over 15 amino acids. Per germline, CDR1 SGHAT and CDR2 FQNNGV. V gave up 2 bases and J gave up 4 bases, with 12 bases separating them. CDR3 region: CASSLTRERYNEQFF. For the CDR3, the DNA is TGTGCCAGCAGCTTAACCCGGGAGAGATACAATGAGCAGTTCTTC.

This chain connects TRBV27 to TRBJ1-1; weak D call: TRBD1 (6 bases). CDR1 MNHEY and CDR2 SMNVEV come from the germline V gene (reference sequence). Trimming left V 6 bases short and J 1 base short, with 12 bases between. This CDR3 comprises 14 residues. CDR3 region: CASRNRARNTEAFF. In DNA form, the CDR3 reads TGTGCCAGCAGGAACAGGGCCCGGAACACTGAAGCTTTCTTT.

This clone was picked up a small number of times. The gene calls are TRBV2 and TRBJ1-6; no clear D. The length of the CDR3 is 14 residues. The V end lost 0 bases, the J end lost 7 bases, and 7 bases lay between the germline ends. The germline V gene encodes CDR1 SNHLY and CDR2 FYNNEI. The DNA of the CDR3 is TGTGCCAGCAGTGAAGCTACAGTGAATTCACCCCTCCACTTT. Its translation is CASSEATVNSPLHF.

This chain links TRBV5-1 with TRBJ1-1; 8 positions match TRBD1. Unmatched junction bases numbered 9, after V lost 3 bases and J lost 14 bases. This CDR3 spans 12 amino acids. The germline V gene encodes CDR1 SGHRS and CDR2 YFSETQ. CDR3 sequence reads: CASSWSGQGQFF. The CDR3 nucleotides read TGCGCCAGCAGCTGGAGTGGACAGGGTCAATTCTTT. Supplemented by reference TRBV5-1 and TRBJ1-1, the full variable domain reads KAGVTQTPRYLIKTRGQQVTLSCSPISGHRSVSWYQQTPGQGLQFLFEYFSETQRNKGNFPGRFSGRQFSNSRSEMNVSTLELGDSALYLCASSWSGQGQFFGQGTRLTVV.

This chain links TRBV5-1 with TRBJ1-2; tentatively, D is TRBD1 (6 bases). V dropped 2 bases and J dropped 4 bases, with 12 bases sitting between them. This CDR3 has 14 residues. Germline CDR1 is SGHRS and CDR2 is YFSETQ. CDR3 residues: CASSFTGLGYGYTF. The CDR3 nucleotides are TGCGCCAGCAGCTTTACAGGGTTGGGCTATGGCTACACCTTC.

The rearrangement uses TRBV10-2 and TRBJ2-3, with D maybe TRBD2 (5 bases). The CDR3 has 14 amino acids. Trimming left V 7 bases short and J 1 base short, with 12 bases between. Looked up from germline, CDR1 is WSHSY and CDR2 is SAAADI. The CDR3 DNA is TGCGCCAGCATATCAACTAGGCGCACAGATACGCAGTATTTT. It is translated as CASISTRRTDTQYF.

The genes are TRBV28 and TRBJ1-1, with 8 bases aligning to TRBD1. This CDR3 region has 14 residues. Germline-derived CDR1 and CDR2 are MDHEN and SYDVKM. After removal of 5 bases from V and 6 bases from J, the junction contained 8 bases not matched to a gene. Here the CDR3 DNA reads TGTGCCAGCAGTGAAAACCCGGACAGGGCTGAAGCTTTCTTT. Its protein is CASSENPDRAEAFF.

In DNA, the CDR3 is TGCGCCAGCAGCCAAGAGGGGGGGGGCCTAAGAAACACCATATATTTT. Protein product: CASSQEGGGLRNTIYF. The chain joins TRBV4-1 to TRBJ1-3; TRBD1 is a possible D gene (6 bases). CDR3 size: 16 residues. The germline CDR1 and CDR2 sequences are MGHRA and YSYEKL. Trimming stripped 0 bases from V and 5 bases from J, with 14 bases between.

This clone turned up a few times. The chain links TRBV2 to TRBJ2-7, with D tentatively TRBD1 (5 bases). Germline CDR1 reads SNHLY; CDR2 reads FYNNEI. The CDR3 runs 13 residues. Trimming cost V 7 bases and J 1 base, with 11 bases left between them. The CDR3 coding sequence is TGTGCCAGCACCGACTCAGGGTCCTACGAGCAGTACTTC. Encoded protein: CASTDSGSYEQYF. The variable domain in full, with the rest retrieved from reference TRBV2 and TRBJ2-7, is EPEVTQTPSHQVTQMGQEVILRCVPISNHLYFYWYRQILGQKVEFLVSFYNNEISEKSEIFDDQFSVERPDGSNFTLKIRSTKLEDSAMYFCASTDSGSYEQYFGPGTRLTVT.

The chain combines TRBV4-3 with TRBJ2-2; TRBD2 matches at 12 bases. CDR3 length: 17 residues. Germline V gene lookup returns CDR1 LGHNA and CDR2 YSLEER. V was clipped by 1 base and J by 6 bases; unmatched bases: 6. CDR3 loop: CASSQAPSGGAAGELFF. The CDR3, as DNA: TGCGCCAGCAGCCAAGCCCCTAGCGGGGGGGCCGCCGGGGAGCTGTTTTTT.